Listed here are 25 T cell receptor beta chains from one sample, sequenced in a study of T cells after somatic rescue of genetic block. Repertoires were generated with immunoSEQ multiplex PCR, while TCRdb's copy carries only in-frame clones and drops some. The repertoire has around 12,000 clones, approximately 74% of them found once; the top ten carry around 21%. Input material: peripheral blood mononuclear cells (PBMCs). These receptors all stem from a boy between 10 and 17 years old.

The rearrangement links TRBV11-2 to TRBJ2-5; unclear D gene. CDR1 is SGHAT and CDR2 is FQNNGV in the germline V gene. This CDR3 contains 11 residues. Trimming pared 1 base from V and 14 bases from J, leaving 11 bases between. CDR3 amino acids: CASSLVRTLYF. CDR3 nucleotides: TGTGCCAGCAGCTTAGTCAGGACCCTTTACTTC.

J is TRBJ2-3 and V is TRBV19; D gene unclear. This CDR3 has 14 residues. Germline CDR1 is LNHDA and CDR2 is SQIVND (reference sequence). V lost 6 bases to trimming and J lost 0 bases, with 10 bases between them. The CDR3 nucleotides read TGTGCCAGTAGGGGCAAGTCCAGCACAGATACGCAGTATTTT. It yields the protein CASRGKSSTDTQYF.

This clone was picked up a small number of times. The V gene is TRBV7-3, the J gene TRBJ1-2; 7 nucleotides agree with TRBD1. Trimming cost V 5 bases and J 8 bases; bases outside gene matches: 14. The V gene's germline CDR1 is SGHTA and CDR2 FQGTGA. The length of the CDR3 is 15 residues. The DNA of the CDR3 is TGTGCCAGCAGCCGACAGTCCGGGACAGCCTACGGCTACACCTTC. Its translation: CASSRQSGTAYGYTF.

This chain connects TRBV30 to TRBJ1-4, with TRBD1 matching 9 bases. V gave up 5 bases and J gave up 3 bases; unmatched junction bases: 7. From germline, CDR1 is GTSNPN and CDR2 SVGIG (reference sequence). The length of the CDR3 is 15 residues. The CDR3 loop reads CAWGDRVLANEKLFF. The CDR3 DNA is TGTGCCTGGGGGGACAGGGTACTAGCTAATGAAAAACTGTTTTTT. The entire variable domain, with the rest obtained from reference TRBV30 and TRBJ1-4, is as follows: SQTIHQWPATLVQPVGSPLSLECTVEGTSNPNLYWYRQAAGRGLQLLFYSVGIGQISSEVPQNLSASRPQDRQFILSSKKLLLSDSGFYLCAWGDRVLANEKLFFGSGTQLSVL.

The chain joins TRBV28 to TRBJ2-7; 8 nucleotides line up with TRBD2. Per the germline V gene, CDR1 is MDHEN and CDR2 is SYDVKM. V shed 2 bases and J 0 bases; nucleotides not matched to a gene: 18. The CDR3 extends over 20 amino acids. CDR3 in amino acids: CASSLPPGGGQSGSSYEQYF. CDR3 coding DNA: TGTGCCAGCAGTTTACCCCCTGGCGGGGGGCAGAGCGGGAGCTCCTACGAGCAGTACTTC.

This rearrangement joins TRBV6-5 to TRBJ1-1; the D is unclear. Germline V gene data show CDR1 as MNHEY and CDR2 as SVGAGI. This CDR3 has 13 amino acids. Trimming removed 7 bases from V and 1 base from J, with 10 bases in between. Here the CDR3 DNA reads TGTGCCAGCAAGAGGATATCGAACACTGAAGCTTTCTTT. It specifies CASKRISNTEAFF.

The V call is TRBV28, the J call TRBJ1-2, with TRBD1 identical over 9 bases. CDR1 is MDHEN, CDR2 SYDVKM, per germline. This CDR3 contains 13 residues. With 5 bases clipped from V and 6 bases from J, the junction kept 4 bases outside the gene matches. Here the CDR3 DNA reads TGTGCCAGCAGTGCGGGACAGGGTCATGGCTACACCTTC. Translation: CASSAGQGHGYTF.

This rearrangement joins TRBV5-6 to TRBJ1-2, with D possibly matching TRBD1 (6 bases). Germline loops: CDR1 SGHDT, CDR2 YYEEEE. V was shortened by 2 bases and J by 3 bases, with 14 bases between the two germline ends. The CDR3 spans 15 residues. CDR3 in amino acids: CASSLARSGDYGYTF. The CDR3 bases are TGTGCCAGCAGCTTAGCCCGATCAGGGGACTATGGCTACACCTTC.

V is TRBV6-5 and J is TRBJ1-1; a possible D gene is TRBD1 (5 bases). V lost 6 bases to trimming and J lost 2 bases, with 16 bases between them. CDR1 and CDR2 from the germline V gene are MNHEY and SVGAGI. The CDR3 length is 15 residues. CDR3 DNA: TGTGCCAGCAGAGTCCCCGGGACGGTTAACACTGAAGCTTTCTTT. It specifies CASRVPGTVNTEAFF.

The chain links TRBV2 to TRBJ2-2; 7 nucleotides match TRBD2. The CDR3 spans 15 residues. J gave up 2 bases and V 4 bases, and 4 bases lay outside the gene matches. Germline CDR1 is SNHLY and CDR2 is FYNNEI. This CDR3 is CASSASGVNTGELFF. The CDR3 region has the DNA TGTGCCAGCAGTGCTAGCGGAGTCAACACCGGGGAGCTGTTTTTT.

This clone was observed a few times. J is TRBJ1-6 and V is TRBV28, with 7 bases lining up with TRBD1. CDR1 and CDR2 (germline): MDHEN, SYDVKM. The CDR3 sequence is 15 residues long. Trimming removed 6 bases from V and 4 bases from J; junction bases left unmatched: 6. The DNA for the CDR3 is TGTGCCAGCAGGGCTAGGGGGCTATATAATTCACCCCTCCACTTT. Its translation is CASRARGLYNSPLHF.

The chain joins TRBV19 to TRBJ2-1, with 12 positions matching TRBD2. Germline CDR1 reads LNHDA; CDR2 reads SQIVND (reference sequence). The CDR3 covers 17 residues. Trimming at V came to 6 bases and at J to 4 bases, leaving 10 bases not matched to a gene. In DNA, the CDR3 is TGTGCCAGTAGCAAAAGGTGGGGGACTAGCGGGTACAATGAGCAGTTCTTC. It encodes CASSKRWGTSGYNEQFF. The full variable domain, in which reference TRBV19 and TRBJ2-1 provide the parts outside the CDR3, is DGGITQSPKYLFRKEGQNVTLSCEQNLNHDAMYWYRQDPGQGLRLIYYSQIVNDFQKGDIAEGYSVSREKKESFPLTVTSAQKNPTAFYLCASSKRWGTSGYNEQFFGPGTRLTVL.

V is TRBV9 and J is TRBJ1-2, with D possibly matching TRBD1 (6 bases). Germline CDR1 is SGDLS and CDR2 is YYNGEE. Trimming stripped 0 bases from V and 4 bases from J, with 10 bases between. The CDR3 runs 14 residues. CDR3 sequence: CASSVGPDSYGYTF. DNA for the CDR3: TGTGCCAGCAGCGTAGGCCCGGACAGCTATGGCTACACCTTC.

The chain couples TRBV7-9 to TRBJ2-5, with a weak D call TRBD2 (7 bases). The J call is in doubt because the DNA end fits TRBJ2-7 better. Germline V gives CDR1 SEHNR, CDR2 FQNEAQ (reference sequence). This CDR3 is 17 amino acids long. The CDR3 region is CASSSSGGTSGSYEQYF. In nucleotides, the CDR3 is TGTGCCAGCAGCTCTTCCGGGGGGACATCGGGCTCCTACGAGCAGTACTTC.

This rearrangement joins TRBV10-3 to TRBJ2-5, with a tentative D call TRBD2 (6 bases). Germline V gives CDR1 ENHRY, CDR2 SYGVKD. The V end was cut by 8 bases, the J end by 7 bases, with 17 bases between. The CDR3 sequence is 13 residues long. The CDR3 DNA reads TGTGCCATCGGGGTACCGGGAGTTGTGACCCAGTACTTC. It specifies CAIGVPGVVTQYF.

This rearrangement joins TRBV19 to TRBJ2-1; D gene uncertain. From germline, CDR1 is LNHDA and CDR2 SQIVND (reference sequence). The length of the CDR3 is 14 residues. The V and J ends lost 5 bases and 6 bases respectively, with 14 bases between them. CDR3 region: CASSWASALNEQFF. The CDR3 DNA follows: TGTGCCAGTAGTTGGGCGAGCGCCCTCAATGAGCAGTTCTTC.

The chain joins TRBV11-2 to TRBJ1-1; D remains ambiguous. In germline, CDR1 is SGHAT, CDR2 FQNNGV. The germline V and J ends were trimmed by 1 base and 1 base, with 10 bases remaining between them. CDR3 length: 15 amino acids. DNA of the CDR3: TGTGCCAGCAGCTTAGGTGTGGTAACGAACACTGAAGCTTTCTTT. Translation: CASSLGVVTNTEAFF.

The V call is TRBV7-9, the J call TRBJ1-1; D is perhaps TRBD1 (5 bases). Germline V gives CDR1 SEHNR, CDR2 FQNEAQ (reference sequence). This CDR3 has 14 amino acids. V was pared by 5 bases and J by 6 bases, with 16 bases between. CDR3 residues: CASSPIPRAAEAFF. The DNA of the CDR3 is TGTGCCAGCAGCCCCATTCCCAGGGCTGCTGAAGCTTTCTTT.

CDR3 residues: CASSLREISNQPQHF. The CDR3 nucleotides read TGTGCCAGCAGCCTTCGGGAGATAAGCAATCAGCCCCAGCATTTT. V gene TRBV5-8 combines with J gene TRBJ1-5; D is uncertain. V gave up 4 bases and J gave up 1 base, with 12 bases separating them. The CDR3 totals 15 residues. Looked up from germline, CDR1 is SGHTS and CDR2 is YDEGEE.

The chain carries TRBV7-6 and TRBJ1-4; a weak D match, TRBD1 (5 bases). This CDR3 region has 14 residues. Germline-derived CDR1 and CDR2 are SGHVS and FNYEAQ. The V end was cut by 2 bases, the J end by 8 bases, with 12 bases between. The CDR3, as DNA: TGTGCCAGCAGCTTAACCAGGGTGGGGGAAAAACTGTTTTTT. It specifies CASSLTRVGEKLFF.

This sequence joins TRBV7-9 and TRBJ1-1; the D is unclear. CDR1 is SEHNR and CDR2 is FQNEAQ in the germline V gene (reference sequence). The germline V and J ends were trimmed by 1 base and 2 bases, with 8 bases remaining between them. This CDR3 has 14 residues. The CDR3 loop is CASSLDQSNTEAFF. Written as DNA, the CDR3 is TGTGCCAGCAGCTTAGACCAGAGTAACACTGAAGCTTTCTTT.

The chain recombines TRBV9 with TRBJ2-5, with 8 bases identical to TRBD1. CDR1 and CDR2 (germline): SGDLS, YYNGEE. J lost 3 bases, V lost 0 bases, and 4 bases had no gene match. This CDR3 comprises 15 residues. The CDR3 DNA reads TGTGCCAGCAGCGTAGGGGACAGGAGGGAAGAGACCCAGTACTTC. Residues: CASSVGDRREETQYF.

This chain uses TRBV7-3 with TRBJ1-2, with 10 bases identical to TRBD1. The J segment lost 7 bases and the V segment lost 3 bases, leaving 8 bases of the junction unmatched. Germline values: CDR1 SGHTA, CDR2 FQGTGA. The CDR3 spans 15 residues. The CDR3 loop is CASSFTPDRGAGYTF. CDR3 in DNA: TGTGCCAGCAGCTTTACACCGGACAGGGGGGCTGGCTACACCTTC.

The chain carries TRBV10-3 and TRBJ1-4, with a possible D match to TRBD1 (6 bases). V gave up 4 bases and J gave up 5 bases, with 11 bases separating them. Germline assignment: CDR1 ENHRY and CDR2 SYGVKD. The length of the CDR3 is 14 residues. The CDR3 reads CAISGTVSNEKLFF. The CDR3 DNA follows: TGTGCCATCAGTGGGACAGTTTCAAATGAAAAACTGTTTTTT.

CDR3 DNA: TGCGCCAGCAGTGTCAGGGGCGAACCTAATTCACCCCTCCACTTT. Its translation is CASSVRGEPNSPLHF. The rearrangement uses TRBV5-1 and TRBJ1-6, with a tentative D call TRBD1 (6 bases). Germline-derived CDR1 and CDR2 are SGHRS and YFSETQ. With 5 bases removed from V and 6 bases from J, the gap between germline ends came to 15 bases. The CDR3 covers 15 residues.